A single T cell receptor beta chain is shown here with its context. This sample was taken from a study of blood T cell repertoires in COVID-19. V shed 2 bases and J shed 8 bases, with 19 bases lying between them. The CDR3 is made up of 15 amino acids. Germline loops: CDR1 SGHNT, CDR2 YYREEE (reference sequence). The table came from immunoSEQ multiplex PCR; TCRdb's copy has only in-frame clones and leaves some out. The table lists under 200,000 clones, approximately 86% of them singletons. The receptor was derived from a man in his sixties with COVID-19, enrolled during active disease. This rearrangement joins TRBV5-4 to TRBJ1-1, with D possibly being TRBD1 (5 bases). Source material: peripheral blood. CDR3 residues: CASSFRAGQGREAFF. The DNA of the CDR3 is TGTGCCAGCAGCTTTAGAGCGGGGCAGGGACGAGAAGCTTTCTTT.